This entry lists 15 T cell receptor beta chains sequenced from one sample in a study of Graves' ophthalmopathy and Graves' hyperthyroidism. The authors amplified TCR beta CDR3 regions from RNA transcripts. After a first-round RT-PCR with HTBI primers, a second-round multiplex PCR was run. MiXCR was run by TCRdb on the multiplex PCR reads, yielding one entry per CDR3 protein. The sample lists about 500,000 distinct CDR3 sequences; just under 40% were seen once. Material for sequencing was peripheral blood or thyroid tissue (not recorded which). The receptors were sampled from an adult man with Graves' hyperthyroidism.

In the case of this clonotype: At one of its ends the junction is not consistent with the germline gene, which may arise from a read error. The chain combines TRBV7-9 with TRBJ2-5, with 8 bases lining up with TRBD1. The CDR3 consists of 16 residues. Germline loops: CDR1 SEHNR, CDR2 FQNEAQ (reference sequence). The CDR3 loop is CASGLGDRGAQETQYF. The CDR3 DNA follows: TGTGCCAGCGGCTTAGGCGACAGGGGAGCGCAAGAGACCCAGTACTTC.

This chain links TRBV19 with TRBJ1-2, with D maybe TRBD1 (5 bases). CDR1 and CDR2 from the germline V gene are LNHDA and SQIVND (reference sequence). V was clipped by 3 bases and J by 12 bases, with 17 bases between them. The CDR3 loop spans 13 amino acids. CDR3 DNA: TGTGCCAGTAGTATTGGGACGAGCTCTGGAAACACCTTC. Protein product: CASSIGTSSGNTF.

This clonotype was seen more than once but under ten times. This chain uses TRBV15 with TRBJ2-2; D is uncertain. With 6 bases removed from V and 7 bases from J, the gap between germline ends came to 6 bases. In germline, CDR1 is LNHNV, CDR2 YYDKDF (reference sequence). The CDR3 has 11 residues. CDR3 sequence reads: CATSPGGELFF. The CDR3 bases are TGTGCCACCAGTCCAGGCGGGGAGCTGTTTTTT.

Worth noting for this clonotype: A much larger clone is a single base away; this may be a read error. J is TRBJ2-7 and V is TRBV6-1; tentatively, D is TRBD1 (6 bases). There are 15 residues in the CDR3. Germline-derived CDR1 and CDR2 are MNHNS and SASEGT. V was shortened by 2 bases and J by 7 bases, with 18 bases between the two germline ends. CDR3 region: CASSEPTQDRQEQYF. The DNA of the CDR3 is TGTGCCAGCAGTGAACCCACCCAAGACAGGCAAGAGCAGTACTTC.

The chain couples TRBV29-1 to TRBJ2-5; D not certain. Trimming took 0 bases from V and 7 from J, leaving 15 bases between them. Germline V lookup: CDR1 SQVTM, CDR2 ANQGSEA. This CDR3 has 14 amino acids. The CDR3 DNA is TGCAGCGTTGAAGATCGGTGTATAGGACGGACCCAGTACTTC. Its protein product is CSVEDRCIGRTQYF. Variable domain in full (rest from reference TRBV29-1 and TRBJ2-5): SAVISQKPSRDICQRGTSLTIQCQVDSQVTMMFWYRQQPGQSLTLIATANQGSEATYESGFVIDKFPISRPNLTFSTLTVSNMSPEDSSIYLCSVEDRCIGRTQYFGPGTRLLVL.

This clonotype was counted many times. The junction departs from the called germline gene at one end, perhaps through a read error. The V call is TRBV10-3, the J call TRBJ2-2; no clear D gene. Germline V gives CDR1 ENHRY, CDR2 SYGVKD. This CDR3 comprises 16 residues. The CDR3 loop is CASSEGYGITTGELFF. DNA for the CDR3: TGTGCCAGCAGTGAAGGTTATGGCATAACTACCGGGGAGCTGTTTTTT.

This sequence joins TRBV7-8 and TRBJ1-2; no clear D gene. V lost 6 bases and J 8 bases, leaving 19 bases between the germline ends. The CDR3 loop spans 14 amino acids. From germline, CDR1 is SGHVS and CDR2 FQNEAQ. This CDR3 reads CASSSLLLERGYTF. The CDR3 coding sequence is TGTGCCAGCAGTAGCTTACTTCTAGAAAGGGGCTACACCTTC.

This clonotype appeared many times. The chain recombines TRBV10-3 with TRBJ2-7; weak D call: TRBD1 (6 bases). Germline assignment: CDR1 ENHRY and CDR2 SYGVKD. The CDR3 length is 13 residues. Trimming took 1 base from V and 3 from J, leaving 7 bases between them. This chain's CDR3 is CAISELGGYEQYF. The CDR3 DNA is TGTGCCATCAGTGAGTTAGGGGGCTACGAGCAGTACTTC.

This sequence joins TRBV12-3 or TRBV12-4 and TRBJ2-2, with a weak D call TRBD1 (5 bases). The CDR3 has 15 amino acids. Trimming took off 3 bases at V and 3 bases at J, with 11 bases between the two ends. The CDR3 sequence is CASSFGQGYTGELFF. The CDR3 bases are TGTGCCAGCAGTTTCGGGCAGGGTTACACCGGGGAGCTGTTTTTT.

This clonotype has ten or more counts. CDR3 bases: TGTGCCAGCAGCCCTAGAAGGGGTCGCGAACAAGAGACCCAGTACTTC. It encodes CASSPRRGREQETQYF. This chain connects TRBV2 to TRBJ2-5; possible D gene TRBD1, 5 bases. V lost 6 bases and J 2 bases, leaving 19 bases between the germline ends. CDR3 length equals 16 residues. Per germline, CDR1 SNHLY and CDR2 FYNNEI.

The chain couples TRBV4-1 to TRBJ2-3; D is unclear. CDR3 length equals 14 residues. Per germline, CDR1 MGHRA and CDR2 YSYEKL. V was shortened by 1 base and J by 5 bases, with 10 bases between the two germline ends. The CDR3: CASSQGPIGDTQYF. The CDR3 DNA is TGCGCCAGCAGCCAAGGGCCAATTGGAGATACGCAGTATTTT.

The table lists this clonotype with many counts. CDR3 amino acids: CASSPRTGQSDEQYF. The CDR3 nucleotides read TGTGCCAGCAGCCCACGGACAGGGCAGAGCGACGAGCAGTACTTC. V usage is TRBV3-1 and J usage is TRBJ2-7, with TRBD1 matching 8 bases. Germline V gene data show CDR1 as LGHDT and CDR2 as YNNKEL (reference sequence). Unmatched junction bases numbered 10, after V lost 4 bases and J lost 5 bases. This CDR3 contains 15 residues.

A remark on this clonotype: A much bigger clone sits one base away, suggesting this may be a read error. This sequence joins TRBV7-9 and TRBJ1-2, with TRBD1 as a possible D gene (5 bases). This CDR3 is built from 17 residues. V was clipped by 1 base and J by 7 bases, with 22 bases between them. Germline CDR1 and CDR2: SEHNR and FQNEAQ (reference sequence). In DNA form, the CDR3 reads TGTGCCAGCAGCTTAGGGGGGTGGAGTGGGACTTCTAGTGGCTACACCTTC. Translated, it gives CASSLGGWSGTSSGYTF.

This clonotype was seen ten or more times. The chain employs TRBV10-3 and TRBJ1-2; D not certain. Germline assignment: CDR1 ENHRY and CDR2 SYGVKD. This CDR3 comprises 14 residues. V gave up 0 bases and J gave up 3 bases, with 8 bases separating them. This CDR3 is CAISESSRDYGYTF. In DNA, the CDR3 is TGTGCCATCAGTGAGTCGTCCCGGGACTATGGCTACACCTTC.

This clonotype has a single count. The chain combines TRBV29-1 with TRBJ2-5; either TRBD1 or TRBD2 may fit D (5 bases each). The CDR3 loop spans 13 amino acids. CDR1 and CDR2 (germline): SQVTM, ANQGSEA. V lost 7 bases and J lost 11, with 23 bases in between. This CDR3 is CSAGGPATDTQYF. The CDR3 DNA reads as TGCAGCGCTGGGGGTCCGGCGACAGATACGCAGTACTTC.